This T cell receptor beta chain was recovered during a study of T cells expressing NK-cell markers. The overall study: The TCR beta repertoires originated in sorted CD3+CD56+NKG2C+, CD3+CD56+NKG2C- and CD3+CD56-NKG2C+ T cells. The authors sequenced eight donors, of whom seven were HCMV-seropositive and one was seronegative.

Study-wide findings and caveats: A range of about 1.0-8% of CD8+ T cells consisted of dominant NKG2C+ clonotypes in several donors.

This CDR3 contains 17 residues. Germline-derived CDR1 and CDR2 are DFQATT and SNEGSKA (reference sequence). UMIs accompanied the 5'RACE template switching by which TCR beta cDNA was made. TCRdb reanalyzed the 5' RACE reads, giving one entry per CDR3 protein sequence and no DNA. In total, the table holds 300,000 to 500,000 distinct CDR3 sequences. On this clonotype itself: Its antigen is currently unknown.

Material: blood T cells: a sorted CD56 or NKG2C T cell subset, CD4+ or CD8+ T cells, or bulk PBMC T cells (not recorded which). The chain combines TRBV20-1 with TRBJ2-5; as DNA is missing, the TRBD1 call by TCRdb cannot be tested. The sequence came from a woman between 45 and 65 years old in good health. This CDR3 is CSAAIGGGGTSQETQYF.